This T cell receptor beta chain was observed in a study of molecular identifiers for immune sequencing clone quantification listed by TCRdb under 2018. For the wider study: In a replicate experiment, RNA from 20,000 or 100,000 naive CD8 T cells was split into five aliquots, four of which were sequenced. The study was a methods study using CD8 T cells to benchmark molecular-identifier clustering-based TCR repertoire sequencing (MIDCIRS) and TCR RNA copy counting. General conclusions and limits of the study: In CMV-specific effector cells, clones with more than 20 RNA copies accounted for over 99% of molecules, whereas in naive cells such clones accounted for under 1%. The naive libraries included spiked-in Jurkat TCR RNA (roughly nine copies' worth), and this Jurkat TCR RNA is not part of the donor repertoire. When barcode sub-clustering was left out, chimeric consensus sequences inflated TCR diversity, with chimeras reaching as high as 47%. The sizes of highly expanded clones could end up underestimated when identical TCR molecules share a barcode. A single cell's worth of spiked-in Jurkat TCR RNA was reported detectable even among 900,000 to 1,000,000 naive CD8 T cells. Modeling estimated 2.5 to 3.5 recovered TCR RNA copies per cell, compared with about ten by digital PCR, which implies roughly 30% capture efficiency.

Library preparation employed PCR. Sequencing took place on a NextSeq 500. Bulk TCR libraries were made following a previously described method, with the TCR primers given in Table S5. Purification of total RNA was performed with the Qiagen AllPrep DNA/RNA kit. Before analysis, reads from multiple sequencing runs of the same library were pooled. Per the source publication's procedure: Only reads with exact TCR constant sequence were kept, trimmed to 150 nt, and grouped by their 12-nt molecular barcodes. Within each barcode group, reads were sub-clustered at a 15% Levenshtein threshold, and quality-weighted consensus sequences were built per RNA molecule. Non-functional sequences were removed, as were lower-count sequences one edit away from another. Based on fitting two negative binomial distributions, any barcode sub-cluster with under 20% of the maximum read count was discarded. Using fastp trimming at Q25 and MiXCR clonotype assembly, TCRdb reanalyzed the public sequencing data and kept in-frame beta chains. Every distinct CDR3 protein forms one entry, paired with its most common genes and DNA. TCRdb's processing, not the authors', yielded these V and J calls. Recorded for this sample are 45,000 to 55,000 distinct CDR3 sequences; 35% to 40% of them occurred a single time. The ten most abundant clones make up roughly 3.8% of the sample.

V and J are trimmed by 2 bases and 3 bases, and the gene matches miss 8 bases of the junction. CDR1 and CDR2 (SNHLY, FYNNEI) derive from the germline V gene. From its first to its last residue, the CDR3 has 16 amino acids. The only DNA kept is the CDR3, 48 bases in frame from the first base. A word on this clonotype: Its antigen has not been determined. The conserved phenylalanine or tryptophan normally closing the CDR3 is absent here, so this likely arose from a read error.

Libraries of naive CD8 T cells were built from anywhere between about 18,000 and 1,000,000 sorted cells, with 10%, 30% or 50% of the purified RNA used. On a BD FACSAria II, naive CD8 T cells were FACS-sorted as CD8+CD4-CCR7+CD45RA+ and collected into RLT Plus buffer. To test detection sensitivity, Jurkat RNA equivalent to more than eight TCR copies was spiked into samples of about 18,000-1,000,000 naive CD8 T cells. Enrichment of CD8 T cells was performed with RosetteSep CD8+ T Cell Enrichment Cocktail and Ficoll-Paque, after which ACK red cell lysis was carried out. The clonotype was recovered from a human donor in good health. Some libraries in this study had Jurkat cell RNA spiked in. The rearrangement joined TRBV2 to TRBJ2-5, and 8 bases in between align with TRBD2. The sequencing input was naive CD8+ T cells from blood, with Jurkat cell RNA spiked in. The label giving this sample's cell subset or site can be read as: FACS-sorted CD8+CD4-CCR7+CD45RA+ naive T cells. CDR3 reads: CASSEYGSGVKETQYI. The sequenced DNA is TGTGCCAGCAGTGAATACGGTAGCGGGGTAAAAGAGACCCAGTACATC.